Listed below are T cell receptor beta chains from one sample, sequenced in a study of blood T cell repertoires in COVID-19. Measured with immunoSEQ multiplex PCR; TCRdb has only the in-frame clones, and not every one. The table includes a few hundred thousand clones, around 90% detected once. Sequencing was done on a sample of peripheral blood. These receptors came from a woman aged 60-75 years with COVID-19, enrolled during active disease. Each CDR3 is given with its conserved first and last residue. A D gene is named only where the DNA matches it firmly. The listing skips clone size in some rows; elsewhere it reads once, few, many or a size class.

CDR3 DNA: TGTGCCACCGGGACAGTCAATCAGCCCCAGCATTTT; CDR3 protein: CATGTVNQPQHF; V gene: TRBV6-5; clone size: -; CDR3 length: 12; D gene: TRBD1; J gene: TRBJ1-5
CDR3 DNA: TGCAGCGTCACCAGAACAGGGTTCGGTGGCTACACCTTC; CDR3 protein: CSVTRTGFGGYTF; V gene: TRBV29-1; clone size: -; CDR3 length: 13; D gene: -; J gene: TRBJ1-2
CDR3 DNA: TGTGCCACTAGGGTCCGAGGAGCTTATAGCAATCAGCCCCAGCATTTT; CDR3 protein: CATRVRGAYSNQPQHF; V gene: TRBV19; clone size: -; CDR3 length: 16; D gene: -; J gene: TRBJ1-5
CDR3 DNA: TGTGCCAGCAGCCACAGGCCCAACACCGGGGAGCTGTTTTTT; CDR3 protein: CASSHRPNTGELFF; V gene: TRBV14; clone size: once; CDR3 length: 14; D gene: -; J gene: TRBJ2-2
CDR3 DNA: TGCGCCAGCAGCTTGAACCTAGCGGGGGCCATCACAGATACGCAGTATTTT; CDR3 protein: CASSLNLAGAITDTQYF; V gene: TRBV5-1; clone size: -; CDR3 length: 17; D gene: TRBD2; J gene: TRBJ2-3
CDR3 DNA: TGCGCCAGCAGCTTGGCGGCCGACAGGCGCGAGCAGTACTTC; CDR3 protein: CASSLAADRREQYF; V gene: TRBV5-1; clone size: -; CDR3 length: 14; D gene: -; J gene: TRBJ2-7
CDR3 DNA: TGCGCCAGCAGCTTGACAGGTCGGGATCAGCCCCAGCATTTT; CDR3 protein: CASSLTGRDQPQHF; V gene: TRBV5-1; clone size: -; CDR3 length: 14; D gene: -; J gene: TRBJ1-5
CDR3 DNA: TGTGCCAGTAGCGGGTACAGGGGAGAAGTCATTCAGTACTTC; CDR3 protein: CASSGYRGEVIQYF; V gene: TRBV19; clone size: -; CDR3 length: 14; D gene: TRBD1; J gene: TRBJ2-4
CDR3 DNA: TGTGCCAGCATCAGAGGGCAGGTCACTGAAGCTTTCTTT; CDR3 protein: CASIRGQVTEAFF; V gene: TRBV12-3/TRBV12-4; clone size: once; CDR3 length: 13; D gene: -; J gene: TRBJ1-1
CDR3 DNA: TGTGCCAGCAGCCCGGGACTAGCGGGGCTAGAGACCCAGTACTTC; CDR3 protein: CASSPGLAGLETQYF; V gene: TRBV7-7; clone size: -; CDR3 length: 15; D gene: TRBD2; J gene: TRBJ2-5
CDR3 DNA: TGTGCCAGCTCGCAACAGGGGACTGGAAACACCATATATTTT; CDR3 protein: CASSQQGTGNTIYF; V gene: TRBV18; clone size: -; CDR3 length: 14; D gene: TRBD1; J gene: TRBJ1-3
CDR3 DNA: TGTGCCAGCAGCCCACAATCATCAAGCTCCTACGAGCAGTACTTC; CDR3 protein: CASSPQSSSSYEQYF; V gene: TRBV4-2; clone size: -; CDR3 length: 15; D gene: -; J gene: TRBJ2-7
CDR3 DNA: TGTGCCAGCAGTTCGAAGACTGGTACGCCTGGCACAGATACGCAGTATTTT; CDR3 protein: CASSSKTGTPGTDTQYF; V gene: TRBV13; clone size: -; CDR3 length: 17; D gene: -; J gene: TRBJ2-3
CDR3 DNA: TGTGCCAGCAGTCCGTCGACAGCCGTCCGCGGAAAACTGTTTTTT; CDR3 protein: CASSPSTAVRGKLFF; V gene: TRBV6-5; clone size: few; CDR3 length: 15; D gene: -; J gene: TRBJ1-4
CDR3 DNA: TGCAGTGCCCTGACAGGCACTGAAGCTTTCTTT; CDR3 protein: CSALTGTEAFF; V gene: TRBV20-1; clone size: -; CDR3 length: 11; D gene: -; J gene: TRBJ1-1
CDR3 DNA: TGTGCCAGCAGTCCGGGCACAGATACGCAGTATTTT; CDR3 protein: CASSPGTDTQYF; V gene: TRBV27; clone size: -; CDR3 length: 12; D gene: -; J gene: TRBJ2-3
CDR3 DNA: TGTGCCAGCAGTGGAACCGGACAGTTCCCCGCAACTAATGAAAAACTGTTTTTT; CDR3 protein: CASSGTGQFPATNEKLFF; V gene: TRBV6-1; clone size: -; CDR3 length: 18; D gene: -; J gene: TRBJ1-4
CDR3 DNA: TGTGCCAGCAGTTTAGCGAGCCTAACCTTC; CDR3 protein: CASSLASLTF; V gene: TRBV12-3/TRBV12-4; clone size: -; CDR3 length: 10; D gene: -; J gene: TRBJ1-2
CDR3 DNA: TGTGCCAGCAGCCCTCGCAGAGTAGCGGGAAGCTCCTACGAGCAGTACTTC; CDR3 protein: CASSPRRVAGSSYEQYF; V gene: TRBV9; clone size: -; CDR3 length: 17; D gene: TRBD2; J gene: TRBJ2-7
CDR3 DNA: TGTGCCAGCAGTTTACGGGACAGCTATGGCTACACCTTC; CDR3 protein: CASSLRDSYGYTF; V gene: TRBV12-3/TRBV12-4; clone size: -; CDR3 length: 13; D gene: TRBD1; J gene: TRBJ1-2
CDR3 DNA: TGTGCCAGCAGTTTGGGGACAGGGAACACCGGGGAGCTGTTTTTT; CDR3 protein: CASSLGTGNTGELFF; V gene: TRBV27; clone size: once; CDR3 length: 15; D gene: TRBD1; J gene: TRBJ2-2
CDR3 DNA: TGTGCCAGCAGTGACGGGGGAACCTTTGGCTACACCTTC; CDR3 protein: CASSDGGTFGYTF; V gene: TRBV6-1; clone size: -; CDR3 length: 13; D gene: -; J gene: TRBJ1-2
CDR3 DNA: TGTGCCACCAGCAGAGATTACACAGATACGCAGTATTTT; CDR3 protein: CATSRDYTDTQYF; V gene: TRBV15; clone size: -; CDR3 length: 13; D gene: -; J gene: TRBJ2-3
CDR3 DNA: TGTGCCAGCAGCCAAGAGGACAGGGGTGTTGATGGCTACACCTTC; CDR3 protein: CASSQEDRGVDGYTF; V gene: TRBV3-1/TRBV3-2; clone size: -; CDR3 length: 15; D gene: TRBD1; J gene: TRBJ1-2
CDR3 DNA: TGTGCCAGTAGTATAGGCTTCCCCCGCGCAGGGCCACAAAGGAATGAGCAGTTCTTC; CDR3 protein: CASSIGFPRAGPQRNEQFF; V gene: TRBV19; clone size: -; CDR3 length: 19; D gene: -; J gene: TRBJ2-1
CDR3 DNA: TGTGCCAGCAGCCCTCAGACAGGGCTCGGGGACACCGGGGAGCTGTTTTTT; CDR3 protein: CASSPQTGLGDTGELFF; V gene: TRBV6-2/TRBV6-3; clone size: -; CDR3 length: 17; D gene: TRBD1; J gene: TRBJ2-2
CDR3 DNA: TGCGCCAGCAGCCAAGATGGGACAGGCAACTATGGCTACACCTTC; CDR3 protein: CASSQDGTGNYGYTF; V gene: TRBV4-3; clone size: -; CDR3 length: 15; D gene: TRBD1; J gene: TRBJ1-2
CDR3 DNA: TGTGCCAGCAGCTTTGCGGGGGCCGGAGATACGCAGTATTTT; CDR3 protein: CASSFAGAGDTQYF; V gene: TRBV5-6; clone size: -; CDR3 length: 14; D gene: -; J gene: TRBJ2-3
CDR3 DNA: TGTGCCAGCAGTGAGCGCGGGGGGGCCCCCTACAATGAGCAGTTCTTC; CDR3 protein: CASSERGGAPYNEQFF; V gene: TRBV25-1; clone size: -; CDR3 length: 16; D gene: TRBD2; J gene: TRBJ2-1
CDR3 DNA: TGTGCCAGCAGTTTAGGGACGGGGGGCTCTAACACTGAAGCTTTCTTT; CDR3 protein: CASSLGTGGSNTEAFF; V gene: TRBV6-2/TRBV6-3; clone size: -; CDR3 length: 16; D gene: -; J gene: TRBJ1-1
CDR3 DNA: TGTGCCAGCAGCCACTCGACACTCCGGACAGGGACTGAAGCTTTCTTT; CDR3 protein: CASSHSTLRTGTEAFF; V gene: TRBV7-9; clone size: -; CDR3 length: 16; D gene: TRBD1; J gene: TRBJ1-1
CDR3 DNA: TGTGCCAGCAGTGAAGCGTGGGCCTCTGACTATGGCTACACCTTC; CDR3 protein: CASSEAWASDYGYTF; V gene: TRBV6-1; clone size: -; CDR3 length: 15; D gene: -; J gene: TRBJ1-2
CDR3 DNA: TGTGCCATCAGTGCCGGAGTAGCGGGGGGGAGGTCCACCGGGGAGCTGTTTTTT; CDR3 protein: CAISAGVAGGRSTGELFF; V gene: TRBV10-3; clone size: -; CDR3 length: 18; D gene: TRBD2; J gene: TRBJ2-2
CDR3 DNA: TGTGCCATCGACAGCGGGGCCGGCAATGAGCAGTTCTTC; CDR3 protein: CAIDSGAGNEQFF; V gene: TRBV10-3; clone size: -; CDR3 length: 13; D gene: TRBD2; J gene: TRBJ2-1
CDR3 DNA: TGTGCCAGCAGTTCAGACCGGGATTTTCCTAACTATGGCTACACCTTC; CDR3 protein: CASSSDRDFPNYGYTF; V gene: TRBV5-8; clone size: -; CDR3 length: 16; D gene: -; J gene: TRBJ1-2
CDR3 DNA: TGTGCCAGCAGTGAGGCCAACTATGGCTACACCTTC; CDR3 protein: CASSEANYGYTF; V gene: TRBV2; clone size: -; CDR3 length: 12; D gene: -; J gene: TRBJ1-2
CDR3 DNA: TGTGCCAGTAGTACCCCAACGGGTTCGGTGAACACTGAAGCTTTCTTT; CDR3 protein: CASSTPTGSVNTEAFF; V gene: TRBV19; clone size: once; CDR3 length: 16; D gene: -; J gene: TRBJ1-1
CDR3 DNA: TGTGCCAGCAAGCTTATAGGGGGCAAGGATGAGCAGTTCTTC; CDR3 protein: CASKLIGGKDEQFF; V gene: TRBV6-5; clone size: -; CDR3 length: 14; D gene: TRBD1; J gene: TRBJ2-1
CDR3 DNA: TGCAGCGCCGACGGACCGGGCAGGGGTTCGTTCGGCTACACCTTC; CDR3 protein: CSADGPGRGSFGYTF; V gene: TRBV29-1; clone size: -; CDR3 length: 15; D gene: -; J gene: TRBJ1-2
CDR3 DNA: TGTGCCAGCAGTGACCCAAGACAGGTTCGCGGCTACACCTTC; CDR3 protein: CASSDPRQVRGYTF; V gene: TRBV6-1; clone size: -; CDR3 length: 14; D gene: -; J gene: TRBJ1-2
CDR3 DNA: TGTGCCAGCAGCTTATTCGGCGGGACTAGTCGCGGGGAGCTGTTTTTT; CDR3 protein: CASSLFGGTSRGELFF; V gene: TRBV7-3; clone size: -; CDR3 length: 16; D gene: TRBD2; J gene: TRBJ2-2
CDR3 DNA: TGTGCCAGTAGTTTCACCGGGACAGGGGGGCCTAGCGAGCAGTACTTC; CDR3 protein: CASSFTGTGGPSEQYF; V gene: TRBV19; clone size: -; CDR3 length: 16; D gene: TRBD1; J gene: TRBJ2-7
CDR3 DNA: TGCGCCAGCAGCACGGGACAGTTACGATCCTCCTACGAGCAGTACTTC; CDR3 protein: CASSTGQLRSSYEQYF; V gene: TRBV5-1; clone size: -; CDR3 length: 16; D gene: TRBD1; J gene: TRBJ2-7
CDR3 DNA: TGTGCTAGTGGTTTGGGAACAGGGGGCGGAGATACGCAGTATTTT; CDR3 protein: CASGLGTGGGDTQYF; V gene: TRBV12-5; clone size: -; CDR3 length: 15; D gene: TRBD1; J gene: TRBJ2-3
CDR3 DNA: TGTGCCAGTAGTGGGACAGGGGGGCAGTATGGCTACACCTTC; CDR3 protein: CASSGTGGQYGYTF; V gene: TRBV19; clone size: -; CDR3 length: 14; D gene: TRBD1; J gene: TRBJ1-2
CDR3 DNA: TGTGCCAGCAGCTTACAGAGGCAGGGGACAAACACCATATATTTT; CDR3 protein: CASSLQRQGTNTIYF; V gene: TRBV7-2; clone size: -; CDR3 length: 15; D gene: -; J gene: TRBJ1-3
CDR3 DNA: TGTGCCAGCAGCGTTTATGTCAATCAGCCCCAGCATTTT; CDR3 protein: CASSVYVNQPQHF; V gene: TRBV2; clone size: once; CDR3 length: 13; D gene: -; J gene: TRBJ1-5
CDR3 DNA: TGTGCCAGCGGACTGACAGGTCTCATCGGCAATCAGCCCCAGCATTTT; CDR3 protein: CASGLTGLIGNQPQHF; V gene: TRBV5-8; clone size: -; CDR3 length: 16; D gene: -; J gene: TRBJ1-5
CDR3 DNA: TGTGCCAGCAGCTTCGTCAATGAGCAGTTCTTC; CDR3 protein: CASSFVNEQFF; V gene: TRBV13; clone size: -; CDR3 length: 11; D gene: -; J gene: TRBJ2-1
CDR3 DNA: TGTGTCAGCAGCTTGCAGGGGAGCAATCAGCCCCAGCATTTT; CDR3 protein: CVSSLQGSNQPQHF; V gene: TRBV3-1/TRBV3-2; clone size: -; CDR3 length: 14; D gene: -; J gene: TRBJ1-5
CDR3 DNA: TGTGCCAGCACCCCCAGGCAGGGGACTGGAAACACCATATATTTT; CDR3 protein: CASTPRQGTGNTIYF; V gene: TRBV6-6; clone size: -; CDR3 length: 15; D gene: -; J gene: TRBJ1-3